This T cell receptor (beta chain) comes out of a study of T-cell memory formation after mild COVID-19 (dated by TCRdb to about 2021). Background for the entire study: Most TCR sequence clusters were specific to one of the two donors. In a couple of donors, T-cell clones that expanded and contracted after mild COVID-19 were followed by sequencing TCRalpha and TCRbeta repertoires longitudinally. The cohort comprised two young, previously healthy adult volunteers, one female and one male.

The run used an Illumina NovaSeq 6000. Using 5'RACE with constant-segment primers, TCRalpha and TCRbeta cDNA libraries were constructed, with sample barcodes and unique molecular identifiers added in the process. RNA was extracted from every sample with Trizol reagent. Amplification of the libraries took two PCR steps, and the second step added a second sample barcode plus Illumina TruSeq adapters. Sequencing of the libraries was done on an Illumina NovaSeq, producing 2 x 150 bp paired-end reads. For the original study's pipeline: Demultiplexing of reads and collapsing into UMI-guided consensus sequences were performed with migec v1.2.7. With mixcr v2.1.11, UMI consensuses were aligned to TRA and TRB V and J templates and assembled into clonotypes. A clonotype was counted as expanded or contracted only when both edgeR and NoisET called the clonotype significant, with the noise models trained on biological replicates. For edgeR calls, the cutoffs were a false discovery rate-adjusted p below 0.01 and a log2 fold-change threshold of 1. As an exploratory analysis of dynamics, max-normalized trajectories of the 1000 most abundant clonotypes were examined with PCA combined with hierarchical clustering. Each responding clone was given a CD4 or CD8 phenotype based on the CD4+ and CD8+ repertoires, which had been sequenced separately. TCRdb redid the processing of the public reads, applying fastp at Q25 and MiXCR, and retained in-frame beta chains. CDR3 protein sequences are deduplicated, and each keeps its most common genes and DNA. Here the V and J calls rest on TCRdb's processing, not on the authors' analysis. The sample profile shows nearly 350,000 distinct CDR3 sequences; roughly 13% of them were found once. 20% to 25% of the sample rests with the top ten.

This clonotype has at least ten counts. What antigen it recognizes has not been identified. Per-base qualities were not stored, and no clone one base away is much larger. Results and caveats for the whole study, not just this receptor: Some responding clones were detected in pre-infection memory, suggesting pre-existing cross-reactive memory T cells joined the SARS-CoV-2 response. Contracting CD4+ clones appeared mostly in the CM and EM memory subsets, whereas CD8+ clones were enriched in EMRA. The study included only a couple of mild cases, and larger cohorts that include severe cases with pre-infection samples were judged to be necessary. The second-wave clones that peaked on day 37 were not confirmed to be SARS-CoV-2 specific. Clones contracting from day 15 to 85 had balanced CD4/CD8 phenotypes, while a second wave expanding from day 15 to 37 was biased towards CD4+.

V is clipped by 6 bases and J by 6 bases, and the sequence between their germline boundaries is 17 bases long. In the germline V gene, CDR1 corresponds to SGHRS and CDR2 to YFSETQ. Spanning cysteine to phenylalanine, the CDR3 consists of 14 amino acids. Here the CDR3 DNA is all that survives: 42 bases in frame from base 1. PBMCs were isolated by Ficoll-Paque density gradient centrifugation. This chain is built from TRBV5-1 and TRBJ2-3; TRBD1 is possibly the D segment (6 matching bases). The clonotype comes from a man aged 18 to 35 who had mild COVID-19 (a few samples of this study predate the infection). The sample titles of this study are shuffled in the database, so cell type and time point are left out; the donor was told from shared clones. Sequencing was performed on PBMCs or a T cell subset sorted from them (not recorded which). The DNA reads as follows: TGCGCCAGCAATCAGGGGACACAGGTGGATACGCAGTATTTT. The encoded protein is CASNQGTQVDTQYF.